Each of the 23 T cell receptor beta chains below was sequenced from the same sample in a study of CD8 T cells in ankylosing spondylitis. A single record per CDR3 protein comes from TCRdb applying MiXCR to the 5' RACE reads. The sample yields 150,000 to 200,000 distinct CDR3 sequences, around a tenth seen once. The sample comprised blood, either unsorted or a sorted T cell fraction (not recorded which). All receptors come from a male donor with ankylosing spondylitis or in good health (not recorded which).

In its sample, this clonotype was seen a few times. The chain is built from TRBV5-1 and TRBJ2-7; 7 positions match TRBD2. This CDR3 is 15 amino acids long. The junction had 5 bases not matched to a gene; V was cut back by 1 base and J by 1 base. Germline V CDR1 and CDR2: SGHRS, YFSETQ. The CDR3 sequence is CASSLTSAFSYEQYF. CDR3 coding DNA: TGCGCCAGCAGCTTGACTAGCGCCTTTTCCTACGAGCAGTACTTC.

The V gene is TRBV20-1, the J gene TRBJ1-1; D not resolved. Germline V gives CDR1 DFQATT, CDR2 SNEGSKA (reference sequence). V lost 0 bases to trimming and J lost 2 bases, with 10 bases between them. The CDR3 length is 14 residues. CDR3 DNA sequence: TGCAGTGCTAGAGATTTCCAGAAAAACACTGAAGCTTTCTTT. Translating gives CSARDFQKNTEAFF.

This clonotype occurred many times. The chain carries TRBV28 and TRBJ1-1, with TRBD1 matching over 7 bases. This CDR3 region has 12 residues. CDR1 is MDHEN and CDR2 is SYDVKM in the germline V gene. J was trimmed by 5 bases and V by 4 bases; bases with no gene match: 1. The CDR3 spells CASSSGGTEAFF. CDR3 DNA sequence: TGTGCCAGCAGTTCAGGGGGGACTGAAGCTTTCTTT.

In its sample, this clonotype was seen many times. The DNA of the CDR3 is TGCGCCAGCAGCTTGCAGCCCGACAGATACAATGAGCAGTTCTTC. Protein: CASSLQPDRYNEQFF. The gene calls are TRBV5-1 and TRBJ2-1; D may be TRBD1 (5 bases). CDR1 is SGHRS, CDR2 YFSETQ, per germline. Trimming left V 1 base short and J 4 bases short, with 12 bases between. This CDR3 contains 15 residues.

This clonotype was detected only a few times. A read error may be the cause here, since a much bigger clone is one base away. The chain recombines TRBV20-1 with TRBJ2-1; D may be TRBD2 (6 bases). Germline V gives CDR1 DFQATT, CDR2 SNEGSKA (reference sequence). The CDR3 is made up of 15 amino acids. CDR3 DNA sequence: TGCTGTGCTAGAGTTAGCGGACATGGGTACAATGAGCAGTTCTTC. It yields the protein CCARVSGHGYNEQFF.

This clonotype was recorded many times. The chain uses TRBV5-1 and TRBJ2-2, with a tentative D call TRBD1 (5 bases). Trimming stripped 6 bases from V and 4 bases from J, with 22 bases between. The V gene's germline CDR1 is SGHRS and CDR2 YFSETQ. The CDR3 contains 17 residues. This CDR3 is CASTPFSAGSVTGELFF. The CDR3 DNA reads as TGCGCCAGCACCCCCTTCTCGGCAGGGTCGGTCACCGGGGAGCTGTTTTTT.

The sample holds many counts of this clonotype. The rearrangement uses TRBV20-1 and TRBJ2-2, with TRBD2 matching 9 bases. Trimming took 2 bases from V and 4 from J; bases not matched to a gene: 5. The germline V gene has CDR1 DFQATT and CDR2 SNEGSKA (reference sequence). The CDR3 is made up of 15 amino acids. CDR3 bases: TGCAGTGCTAGACCGGGACTAGCCAGCACCGGGGAGCTGTTTTTT. Translated: CSARPGLASTGELFF.

This clonotype was counted ten times or more. The chain combines TRBV5-1 with TRBJ2-2; D is perhaps TRBD2 (5 bases). The germline gives CDR1 SGHRS, CDR2 YFSETQ. The V and J ends lost 0 bases and 2 bases respectively, with 17 bases between them. The CDR3 has 18 residues. The CDR3 region has the DNA TGCGCCAGCAGCTTGGCCCGGGTGAGAGCGGCAAACACCGGGGAGCTGTTTTTT. It codes for CASSLARVRAANTGELFF.

This clonotype has at least ten counts. V and J are TRBV10-3 and TRBJ2-2, with D uncertain. Germline V lookup: CDR1 ENHRY, CDR2 SYGVKD. This CDR3 is built from 11 residues. The V gene lost 3 bases and the J gene lost 9 bases, with 5 bases spanning the gap. CDR3 amino acids: CAISESRELFF. The CDR3 bases are TGTGCCATCAGTGAATCCAGGGAGCTGTTTTTT.

The table lists this clonotype with many counts. The genes are TRBV27 and TRBJ2-1, with D perhaps TRBD2 (6 bases). V lost 5 bases and J 5 bases, leaving 22 bases between the germline ends. The CDR3 extends over 17 amino acids. CDR1 and CDR2 (germline): MNHEY, SMNVEV (reference sequence). The CDR3 here is CASSPSWAGTDNNEQFF. As DNA, the CDR3 is TGTGCCAGCAGTCCGTCGTGGGCCGGGACTGACAACAATGAGCAGTTCTTC.

This clonotype was recorded a few times. The chain employs TRBV9 and TRBJ2-1, with TRBD2 identical over 12 bases. This CDR3 comprises 18 residues. V trimming: 0 bases; J trimming: 4 bases; junction bases outside the gene matches: 8. Germline lookup yields CDR1 SGDLS and CDR2 YYNGEE. The CDR3: CASSVVSSGGAEYNEQFF. The CDR3 region has the DNA TGTGCCAGCAGCGTAGTGTCTAGCGGGGGGGCCGAGTACAATGAGCAGTTCTTC.

The gene calls are TRBV7-8 and TRBJ2-3; D perhaps matches TRBD1 (5 bases). V was shortened by 2 bases and J by 2 bases, with 8 bases between the two germline ends. CDR3 length: 14 residues. CDR1 is SGHVS, CDR2 FQNEAQ, per germline. The CDR3 region is CASSLLGPTDTQYF. Written as DNA, the CDR3 is TGTGCCAGCAGCTTACTGGGGCCCACAGATACGCAGTATTTT.

In this sample, this clonotype turned up many times. This chain joins TRBV12-3 or TRBV12-4 and TRBJ2-1, with a weak D call TRBD2 (5 bases). V gave up 2 bases and J gave up 0 bases, with 8 bases separating them. The CDR3 has 15 amino acids. In DNA, the CDR3 is TGTGCCAGCAGTTTAAGCGGTGCCTCCTACAATGAGCAGTTCTTC. It specifies CASSLSGASYNEQFF.

This clonotype was detected ten times or more. The rearrangement links TRBV5-1 to TRBJ2-1; 8 bases fit TRBD2. Per germline, CDR1 SGHRS and CDR2 YFSETQ. The CDR3 totals 15 residues. V trimming: 4 bases; J trimming: 9 bases; junction bases outside the gene matches: 12. CDR3 loop: CASSTTGTRSLEQFF. As DNA, the CDR3 is TGCGCCAGCAGCACGACCGGGACTAGATCTCTTGAGCAGTTCTTC.

The table lists this clonotype with many counts. The rearrangement uses TRBV10-2 and TRBJ2-1, with 12 positions matching TRBD2. Trimming took 6 bases from V and 1 from J; bases not matched to a gene: 4. Per the germline V gene, CDR1 is WSHSY and CDR2 is SAAADI. The CDR3 has 16 residues. CDR3 nucleotide sequence: TGCGCCAGCAGGCCTACTAGCGGGAGGTCCTACAATGAGCAGTTCTTC. Protein sequence: CASRPTSGRSYNEQFF.

Comment on this clonotype: One base away lies a much larger clone, so this may be a sequencing read error. The chain combines TRBV2 with TRBJ1-2; unclear D gene. The CDR3 sequence is 12 residues long. Germline CDR1 SNHLY, CDR2 FYNNEI. CDR3 protein: CASSEQSYGHTF. CDR3 in DNA: TGTGCCAGCAGTGAACAGAGCTATGGCCACACCTTC.

This clonotype was observed at least ten times. The chain recombines TRBV12-3 or TRBV12-4 with TRBJ2-2, with TRBD2 identical over 8 bases. V shed 3 bases, J shed 3 bases, and the junction held 3 bases outside the gene matches. The CDR3 is made up of 15 amino acids. CDR3 region: CASSFGTRDTGELFF. DNA for the CDR3: TGTGCCAGCAGTTTTGGGACTAGGGACACCGGGGAGCTGTTTTTT.

This clonotype appeared many times. The rearrangement links TRBV10-2 to TRBJ1-2; TRBD1 aligns across 7 bases. The V gene end was trimmed by 2 bases and the J gene end by 3 bases; junction bases not matched to a gene: 0. Germline V gives CDR1 WSHSY, CDR2 SAAADI. This CDR3 has 13 amino acids. CDR3 in DNA: TGCGCCAGCAGTGAGACAGGGGACTATGGCTACACCTTC. This sequence encodes CASSETGDYGYTF.

This clonotype was counted many times. Written as DNA, the CDR3 is TGCGCCAGCAGCCCCAGACTAGAACAGAACACCGGGGAGCTGTTTTTT. As protein: CASSPRLEQNTGELFF. The chain joins TRBV5-1 to TRBJ2-2; D may be TRBD2 (6 bases). The germline gives CDR1 SGHRS, CDR2 YFSETQ. The CDR3 consists of 16 residues. Trimming removed 4 bases from V and 1 base from J, with 14 bases in between.

This clonotype has just a few counts. Given a much more abundant clone one base away, this may be a read error. The chain couples TRBV14 to TRBJ1-2; 8 bases agree with TRBD1. The CDR3 totals 17 residues. Per germline, CDR1 SGHDN and CDR2 FVKESK. The CDR3 DNA follows: TGTGCCAGCAACCAACCCTGGAGGGCAGGGGGCGCAGATGGCTACACCTTC. Translating it yields CASNQPWRAGGADGYTF.

This chain joins TRBV5-1 and TRBJ2-7; 9 bases agree with TRBD1. J lost 5 bases, V lost 1 base, and 7 bases had no gene match. This CDR3 has 15 residues. The germline V gene has CDR1 SGHRS and CDR2 YFSETQ. The CDR3 coding sequence is TGCGCCAGCAGCTTGAGACAGGGGGTAGGAAACGAGCAGTACTTC. The encoded protein is CASSLRQGVGNEQYF.

The rearrangement links TRBV7-2 to TRBJ1-1, with TRBD1 matching over 7 bases. Germline CDR1 SGHTA, CDR2 FQGNSA. V gave up 1 base and J gave up 3 bases; unmatched junction bases: 5. This CDR3 contains 15 residues. For the CDR3, the DNA is TGTGCCAGCAGCTTAGTAGGCAGGGGGGACACTGAAGCTTTCTTT. Its protein product is CASSLVGRGDTEAFF.

This clonotype came up a few times. V gene TRBV20-1 combines with J gene TRBJ2-1; 9 nucleotides match TRBD2. With V trimmed by 1 base and J by 0 bases, 4 bases remained unmatched. Germline-derived CDR1 and CDR2 are DFQATT and SNEGSKA (reference sequence). CDR3 length equals 16 residues. DNA for the CDR3: TGCAGTGCTAGAGCGGATAGCGGGAGCTCCTACAATGAGCAGTTCTTC. It is translated as CSARADSGSSYNEQFF.